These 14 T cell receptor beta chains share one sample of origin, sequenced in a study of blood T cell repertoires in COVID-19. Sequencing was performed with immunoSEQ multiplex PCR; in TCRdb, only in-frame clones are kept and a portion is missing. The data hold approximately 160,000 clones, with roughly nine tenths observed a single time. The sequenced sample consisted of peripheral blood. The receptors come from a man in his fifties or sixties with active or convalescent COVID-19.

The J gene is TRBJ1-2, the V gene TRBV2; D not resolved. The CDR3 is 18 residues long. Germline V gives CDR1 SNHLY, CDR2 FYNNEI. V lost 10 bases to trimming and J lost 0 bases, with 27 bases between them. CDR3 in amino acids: CATYTGRTSWSPNYGYTF. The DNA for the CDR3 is TGTGCCACGTATACCGGGAGGACGAGCTGGAGCCCTAACTATGGCTACACCTTC.

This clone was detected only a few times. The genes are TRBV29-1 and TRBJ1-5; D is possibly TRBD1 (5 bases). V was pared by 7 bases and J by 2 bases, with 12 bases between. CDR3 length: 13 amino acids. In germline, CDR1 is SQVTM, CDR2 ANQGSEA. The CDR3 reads CSAMGGGNQPQHF. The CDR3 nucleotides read TGCAGCGCCATGGGGGGAGGCAATCAGCCCCAGCATTTT.

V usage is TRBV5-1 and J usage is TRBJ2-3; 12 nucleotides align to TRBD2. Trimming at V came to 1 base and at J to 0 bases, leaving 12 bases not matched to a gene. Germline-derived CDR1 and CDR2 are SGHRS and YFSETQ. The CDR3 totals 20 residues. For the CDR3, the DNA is TGCGCCAGCAGCTTGCGGCCCCTAGCGGGGGGGCTTCCTAGCACAGATACGCAGTATTTT. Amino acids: CASSLRPLAGGLPSTDTQYF. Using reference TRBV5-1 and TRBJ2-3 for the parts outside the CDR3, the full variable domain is KAGVTQTPRYLIKTRGQQVTLSCSPISGHRSVSWYQQTPGQGLQFLFEYFSETQRNKGNFPGRFSGRQFSNSRSEMNVSTLELGDSALYLCASSLRPLAGGLPSTDTQYFGPGTRLTVL.

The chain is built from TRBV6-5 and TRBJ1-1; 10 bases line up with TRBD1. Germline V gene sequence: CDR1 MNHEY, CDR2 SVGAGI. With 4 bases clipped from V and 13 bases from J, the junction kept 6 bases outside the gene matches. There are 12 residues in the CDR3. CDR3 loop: CASSWTGGLVFF. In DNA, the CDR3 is TGTGCCAGCAGTTGGACAGGGGGTCTTGTTTTCTTT.

As DNA, the CDR3 is TGCGCCAGCAGTCGCCCCCAGATTAACTATGGCTACACCTTC. It specifies CASSRPQINYGYTF. The gene calls are TRBV23-1 and TRBJ1-2; no reliable D call. TRBV23-1 is filed as an ORF, its function uncertain. This CDR3 contains 14 residues. Trimming pared 4 bases from V and 1 base from J, leaving 10 bases between.

The CDR3 sequence: CASNRNQETQYF. CDR3 coding DNA: TGTGCCAGCAACAGAAACCAAGAGACCCAGTACTTC. This chain links TRBV12-3 or TRBV12-4 with TRBJ2-5, with D unclear. Trimming pared 7 bases from V and 0 bases from J, leaving 6 bases between. The CDR3 extends over 12 amino acids.

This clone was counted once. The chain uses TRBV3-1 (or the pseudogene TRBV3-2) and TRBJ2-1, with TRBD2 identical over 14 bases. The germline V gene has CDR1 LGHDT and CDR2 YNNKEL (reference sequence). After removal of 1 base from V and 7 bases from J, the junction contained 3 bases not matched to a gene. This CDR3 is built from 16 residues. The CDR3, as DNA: TGTGCCAGCAGCCAAGGACTAGCGGGAGGGAGGAATGAGCAGTTCTTC. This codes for CASSQGLAGGRNEQFF.

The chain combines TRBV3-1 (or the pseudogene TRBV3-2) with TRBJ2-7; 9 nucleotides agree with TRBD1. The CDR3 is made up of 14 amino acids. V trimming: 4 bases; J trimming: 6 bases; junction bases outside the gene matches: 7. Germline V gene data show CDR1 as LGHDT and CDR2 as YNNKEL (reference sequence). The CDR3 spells CASSRGQGKAEQYF. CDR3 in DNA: TGTGCCAGCAGCCGAGGACAGGGGAAGGCCGAGCAGTACTTC.

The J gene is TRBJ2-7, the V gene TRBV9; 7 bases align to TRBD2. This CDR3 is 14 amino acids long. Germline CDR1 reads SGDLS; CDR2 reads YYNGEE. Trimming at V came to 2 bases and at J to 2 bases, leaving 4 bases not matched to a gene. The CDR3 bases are TGTGCCAGCAGCGTCACCGGGACTACCTACGAGCAGTACTTC. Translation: CASSVTGTTYEQYF.

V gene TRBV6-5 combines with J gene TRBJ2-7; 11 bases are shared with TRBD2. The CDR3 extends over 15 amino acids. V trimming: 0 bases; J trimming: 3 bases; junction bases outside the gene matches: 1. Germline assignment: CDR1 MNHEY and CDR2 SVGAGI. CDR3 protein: CASSYSSGGDYEQYF. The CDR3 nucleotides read TGTGCCAGCAGTTACTCTAGCGGGGGGGACTACGAGCAGTACTTC.

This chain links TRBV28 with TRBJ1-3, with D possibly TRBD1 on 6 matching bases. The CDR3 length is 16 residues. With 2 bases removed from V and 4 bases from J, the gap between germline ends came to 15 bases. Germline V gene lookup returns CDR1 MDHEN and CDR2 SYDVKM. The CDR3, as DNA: TGTGCCAGCAGTTTACCGGGGCAGGGGACCGGAAACACCATATATTTT. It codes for CASSLPGQGTGNTIYF. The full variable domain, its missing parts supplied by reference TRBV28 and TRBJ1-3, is DVKVTQSSRYLVKRTGEKVFLECVQDMDHENMFWYRQDPGLGLRLIYFSYDVKMKEKGDIPEGYSVSREKKERFSLILESASTNQTSMYLCASSLPGQGTGNTIYFGEGSWLTVV.

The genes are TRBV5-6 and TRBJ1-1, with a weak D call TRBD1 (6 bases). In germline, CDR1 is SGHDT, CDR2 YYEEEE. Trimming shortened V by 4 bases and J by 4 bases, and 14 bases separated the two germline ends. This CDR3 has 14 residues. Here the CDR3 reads CASSPDRRSTEAFF. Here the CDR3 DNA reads TGTGCCAGCAGCCCTGACAGGAGAAGCACTGAAGCTTTCTTT.

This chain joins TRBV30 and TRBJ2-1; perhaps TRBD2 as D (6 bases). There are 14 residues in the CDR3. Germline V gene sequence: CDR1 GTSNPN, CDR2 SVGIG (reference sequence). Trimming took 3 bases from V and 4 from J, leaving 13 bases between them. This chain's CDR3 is CAWSPGSGYNEQFF. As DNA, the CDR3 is TGTGCCTGGAGCCCCGGGAGCGGGTACAATGAGCAGTTCTTC. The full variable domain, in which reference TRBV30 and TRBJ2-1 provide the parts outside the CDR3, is SQTIHQWPATLVQPVGSPLSLECTVEGTSNPNLYWYRQAAGRGLQLLFYSVGIGQISSEVPQNLSASRPQDRQFILSSKKLLLSDSGFYLCAWSPGSGYNEQFFGPGTRLTVL.

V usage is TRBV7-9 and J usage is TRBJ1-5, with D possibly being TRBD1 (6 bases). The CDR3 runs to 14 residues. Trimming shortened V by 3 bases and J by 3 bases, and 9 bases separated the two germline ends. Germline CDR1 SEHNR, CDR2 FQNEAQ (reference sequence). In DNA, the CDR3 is TGTGCCAGCAGCTTGGACAGCCACAATCAGCCCCAGCATTTT. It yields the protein CASSLDSHNQPQHF.